Each of the 14 T cell receptor beta chains below was sequenced from the same sample in a study of siplizumab effects on memory and regulatory T cells. Repertoires were generated with immunoSEQ multiplex PCR, while TCRdb's copy carries only in-frame clones and drops some. The table lists 100,000 to 120,000 clones, 90% to 95% of them singletons. The specimen was CD4+ T cells sorted from blood. The origin of the receptors is a human donor in good health.

The sample holds one count of this clone. The rearrangement uses TRBV9 and TRBJ2-7, with 9 positions matching TRBD2. CDR3 length equals 16 residues. V was clipped by 0 bases and J by 1 base; unmatched bases: 5. Germline V CDR1 and CDR2: SGDLS, YYNGEE. In nucleotides, the CDR3 is TGTGCCAGCAGCGTAGACGGCGGGAGGGGATCCTACGAGCAGTACTTC. Translating it yields CASSVDGGRGSYEQYF.

V gene TRBV27 combines with J gene TRBJ2-1; the D gene is possibly TRBD2 (6 bases). The CDR3 extends over 14 amino acids. Germline CDR1 reads MNHEY; CDR2 reads SMNVEV (reference sequence). Trimming cost V 5 bases and J 8 bases, with 16 bases left between them. CDR3 loop: CASSRESVGDEQFF. Written as DNA, the CDR3 is TGTGCCAGCAGTCGGGAGTCGGTAGGTGATGAGCAGTTCTTC.

The genes are TRBV4-3 and TRBJ2-3; 13 positions match TRBD2. The CDR3 is 19 amino acids. Germline V gene sequence: CDR1 LGHNA, CDR2 YSLEER. With 3 bases clipped from V and 4 bases from J, the junction kept 13 bases outside the gene matches. The DNA of the CDR3 is TGCGCCAGCAGCCAGGGACTGTACGGACTAGCGGGAGTGGCAGATACGCAGTATTTT. Amino acids: CASSQGLYGLAGVADTQYF.

This rearrangement joins TRBV5-1 to TRBJ2-1; 14 bases line up with TRBD2. The V gene's germline CDR1 is SGHRS and CDR2 YFSETQ. The CDR3 has 16 amino acids. The V segment lost 1 base and the J segment 6 bases; nucleotides outside the gene matches: 3. The CDR3, as DNA: TGCGCCAGCAGCTTGAGGACTAGCGGGAGGCCCAATGAGCAGTTCTTC. It translates to CASSLRTSGRPNEQFF.

The rearrangement links TRBV2 to TRBJ1-1, with 10 bases fitting TRBD1. J gave up 9 bases and V 6 bases, and 10 bases lay outside the gene matches. This CDR3 comprises 14 residues. The germline CDR1 and CDR2 sequences are SNHLY and FYNNEI. This CDR3 reads CASSPARGQGKAFF. Here the CDR3 DNA reads TGTGCCAGCAGCCCAGCGAGGGGACAGGGGAAAGCTTTCTTT.

This chain connects TRBV6-1 to TRBJ1-3; possibly TRBD1 for D (6 bases). The CDR3 is 14 residues long. V lost 6 bases, J lost 8 bases, and 17 bases lay in between. Germline CDR1 MNHNS, CDR2 SASEGT. CDR3 DNA: TGTGCCAGCAGCGGTCCTGCGGGGGGCGACACCATATATTTT. Its protein is CASSGPAGGDTIYF.

Only a few counts were recorded for this clone. The sample contains more than one DNA sequence encoding this CDR3. The V and J genes are TRBV30 and TRBJ1-2; D gene ambiguous. This CDR3 has 15 residues. Germline CDR1 reads GTSNPN; CDR2 reads SVGIG (reference sequence). Trimming took off 0 bases at V and 6 bases at J, with 17 bases between the two ends. The CDR3 nucleotides are TGTGCCTGGAGTGTCTGGCCCGAGGAACGCAATGGCTACACCTTC. Protein product: CAWSVWPEERNGYTF. The full variable domain, in which reference TRBV30 and TRBJ1-2 provide the parts outside the CDR3, is SQTIHQWPATLVQPVGSPLSLECTVEGTSNPNLYWYRQAAGRGLQLLFYSVGIGQISSEVPQNLSASRPQDRQFILSSKKLLLSDSGFYLCAWSVWPEERNGYTFGSGTRLTVV.

The chain employs TRBV5-6 and TRBJ2-1; 8 bases line up with TRBD2. This CDR3 region has 16 residues. Losses at the gene ends were 0 bases for V and 1 base for J; bases not matched to a gene: 3. The germline gives CDR1 SGHDT, CDR2 YYEEEE. CDR3 coding DNA: TGTGCCAGCAGCTTGGGCCGCGGGAGGTCCTACAATGAGCAGTTCTTC. It encodes CASSLGRGRSYNEQFF.

The rearrangement uses TRBV12-5 and TRBJ1-2, with 10 nucleotides matching TRBD1. Per germline, CDR1 LGHNT and CDR2 FRNRAP. The CDR3 contains 13 residues. V trimming: 4 bases; J trimming: 8 bases; junction bases outside the gene matches: 4. CDR3 region: CASGSGTGVGYTF. The CDR3 DNA follows: TGTGCTAGTGGTTCCGGGACAGGGGTCGGCTACACCTTC.

This chain joins TRBV4-1 and TRBJ2-3; D unclear. The length of the CDR3 is 15 residues. Germline CDR1 and CDR2: MGHRA and YSYEKL. Trimming shortened V by 3 bases and J by 0 bases, and 10 bases separated the two germline ends. The CDR3 spells CASSQRVESTDTQYF. The CDR3 nucleotides are TGCGCCAGCAGCCAGAGAGTAGAGAGCACAGATACGCAGTATTTT.

V is TRBV30 and J is TRBJ1-4, with a weak D call TRBD1 (6 bases). The V gene's germline CDR1 is GTSNPN and CDR2 SVGIG (reference sequence). V gave up 2 bases and J gave up 3 bases, with 13 bases separating them. The CDR3 runs 15 residues. CDR3 nucleotide sequence: TGTGCCTGGAGTCTAACAGGGAGGCCTAATGAAAAACTGTTTTTT. Its translation: CAWSLTGRPNEKLFF.

This chain links TRBV10-3 with TRBJ2-7; 8 positions match TRBD1. Germline CDR1 reads ENHRY; CDR2 reads SYGVKD. Germline trimming cut 3 bases from V and 2 bases from J; bases unmatched to any gene: 3. The CDR3 spans 14 residues. Written as DNA, the CDR3 is TGTGCCATCAGTGATCAACAGGGGGCCTACGAGCAGTACTTC. Translated, it gives CAISDQQGAYEQYF.

The V gene is TRBV7-3, the J gene TRBJ2-3; perhaps D is TRBD1 or TRBD2 (7 bases each). V lost 5 bases to trimming and J lost 9 bases, with 21 bases between them. Germline assignment: CDR1 SGHTA and CDR2 FQGTGA. The CDR3 spans 15 residues. The CDR3 nucleotides read TGTGCCAGCAGCCCCAGGGGGGGGGCAAGCGGGACGCAGTATTTT. It codes for CASSPRGGASGTQYF.

The genes are TRBV18 and TRBJ2-5, with D perhaps TRBD2 (6 bases). The CDR3 sequence is 14 residues long. The V and J ends lost 3 bases and 7 bases respectively, with 15 bases between them. The germline gives CDR1 KGHSH, CDR2 LQKENI. CDR3 sequence reads: CASSPTEGLATQYF. The CDR3 coding sequence is TGTGCCAGCTCACCGACGGAGGGATTGGCGACCCAGTACTTC. Drawing the rest from reference TRBV18 and TRBJ2-5, the complete variable domain is NAGVMQNPRHLVRRRGQEARLRCSPMKGHSHVYWYRQLPEEGLKFMVYLQKENIIDESGMPKERFSAEFPKEGPSILRIQQVVRGDSAAYFCASSPTEGLATQYFGPGTRLLVL.